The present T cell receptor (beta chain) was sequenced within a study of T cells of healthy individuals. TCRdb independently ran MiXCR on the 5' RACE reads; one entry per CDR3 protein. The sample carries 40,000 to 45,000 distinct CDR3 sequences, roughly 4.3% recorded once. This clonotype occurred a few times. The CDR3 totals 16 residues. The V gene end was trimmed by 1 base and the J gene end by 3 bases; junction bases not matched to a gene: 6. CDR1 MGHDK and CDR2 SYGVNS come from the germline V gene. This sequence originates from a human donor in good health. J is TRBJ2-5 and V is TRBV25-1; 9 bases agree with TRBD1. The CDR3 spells CASSELTGTGKETQYF. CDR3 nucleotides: TGTGCCAGCAGTGAATTGACCGGGACAGGGAAAGAGACCCAGTACTTC.